The 8 T cell receptor beta chains listed next were all sequenced from one sample in a study of T-cell reconstitution after alpha-beta-depleted transplantation in children. Unique molecular identifiers featured in how the TCRbeta library was prepared. TCRdb re-analysed the PCR reads in MiXCR, keeping a single row per CDR3 protein. The profile covers some 110,000 distinct CDR3 sequences, with around 10% appearing a single time and around 35% taken by the ten largest. The sequencing used PBMCs, collected before TCRalphabeta/CD19-depleted stem cell transplant. These receptors came from a boy between 2 and 10 years old with acute lymphoblastic leukemia, due to receive a stem cell transplant.

This clonotype has a handful of counts. The V and J genes are TRBV2 and TRBJ1-6, with 7 positions matching TRBD1. The CDR3 runs 13 residues. Unmatched junction bases numbered 2, after V lost 9 bases and J lost 3 bases. Germline CDR1 reads SNHLY; CDR2 reads FYNNEI. CDR3 sequence: CASTGDYNSPLHF. CDR3 DNA sequence: TGTGCCAGTACAGGGGACTATAATTCACCCCTCCACTTT.

This chain uses TRBV10-3 with TRBJ2-2; maybe TRBD2 (6 bases). This CDR3 spans 18 amino acids. V was trimmed by 0 bases and J by 7 bases, leaving 21 bases between them. The germline CDR1 and CDR2 sequences are ENHRY and SYGVKD. The DNA of the CDR3 is TGTGCCATCAGTGAGTCGATCAAAGGCGGAGGGCGATACGGGGAGCTGTTTTTT. Translated: CAISESIKGGGRYGELFF.

The chain couples TRBV20-1 to TRBJ2-1; D perhaps matches TRBD1 (6 bases). CDR1 and CDR2 from the germline V gene are DFQATT and SNEGSKA (reference sequence). The CDR3 runs to 15 residues. V lost 0 bases and J 0 bases, leaving 9 bases between the germline ends. The CDR3 coding sequence is TGCAGTGCTAGAGATTGGACAGACTCCTACAATGAGCAGTTCTTC. This encodes CSARDWTDSYNEQFF.

The table lists this clonotype with many counts. This chain links TRBV10-2 with TRBJ1-5; TRBD1 matches 9 bases. CDR1 and CDR2 (germline): WSHSY, SAAADI. This CDR3 comprises 13 residues. Losses at the gene ends were 6 bases for V and 5 bases for J; bases not matched to a gene: 2. DNA for the CDR3: TGCGCCAGCAGGGACAGGGGTGATCAGCCCCAGCATTTT. Its translation: CASRDRGDQPQHF.

V gene TRBV20-1 combines with J gene TRBJ2-6; perhaps D is TRBD1 or TRBD2 (5 bases each). Germline lookup yields CDR1 DFQATT and CDR2 SNEGSKA (reference sequence). CDR3 length: 15 amino acids. The V gene lost 5 bases and the J gene lost 2 bases, with 13 bases spanning the gap. The CDR3 protein is CSAPRQGAGANVLTF. As DNA, the CDR3 is TGCAGTGCTCCGAGGCAGGGAGCTGGGGCCAACGTCCTGACTTTC.

The chain uses TRBV29-1 and TRBJ2-7, with TRBD2 matching 10 bases. Trimming at V came to 2 bases and at J to 2 bases, leaving 3 bases not matched to a gene. Germline CDR1 and CDR2: SQVTM and ANQGSEA. The CDR3 runs to 14 residues. The CDR3: CSVELAGGTYEQYF. In DNA, the CDR3 is TGCAGCGTTGAATTAGCGGGAGGAACCTACGAGCAGTACTTC.

This clonotype showed up just a few times. The rearrangement joins TRBV28 to TRBJ2-5, with 7 bases matching TRBD1. Losses at the gene ends were 6 bases for V and 2 bases for J; bases not matched to a gene: 9. CDR3 length equals 15 residues. Germline values: CDR1 MDHEN, CDR2 SYDVKM. CDR3 protein: CASSPGQERQETQYF. The CDR3 DNA follows: TGTGCCAGCAGCCCCGGACAGGAACGACAAGAGACCCAGTACTTC. The complete variable domain, with remaining parts taken from reference TRBV28 and TRBJ2-5, reads DVKVTQSSRYLVKRTGEKVFLECVQDMDHENMFWYRQDPGLGLRLIYFSYDVKMKEKGDIPEGYSVSREKKERFSLILESASTNQTSMYLCASSPGQERQETQYFGPGTRLLVL.

The chain joins TRBV6-1 to TRBJ2-7; 10 positions match TRBD1. CDR1 is MNHNS, CDR2 SASEGT, per germline. The CDR3 runs to 14 residues. As DNA, the CDR3 is TGTGTTACGGAGACAGGGGGCTTGCCCTACGAGCAGTACTTC. Its translation: CVTETGGLPYEQYF.